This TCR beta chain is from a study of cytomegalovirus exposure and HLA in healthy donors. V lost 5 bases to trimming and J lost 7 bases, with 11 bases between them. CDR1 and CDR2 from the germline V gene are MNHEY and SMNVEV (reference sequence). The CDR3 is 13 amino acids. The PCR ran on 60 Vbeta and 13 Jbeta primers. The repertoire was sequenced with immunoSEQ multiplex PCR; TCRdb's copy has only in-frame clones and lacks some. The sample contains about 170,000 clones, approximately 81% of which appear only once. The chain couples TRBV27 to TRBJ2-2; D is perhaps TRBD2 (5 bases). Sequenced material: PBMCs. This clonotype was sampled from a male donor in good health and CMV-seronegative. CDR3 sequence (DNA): TGTGCCAGCAGTCCTAACCGGGACGGGGAGCTGTTTTTT. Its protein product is CASSPNRDGELFF.